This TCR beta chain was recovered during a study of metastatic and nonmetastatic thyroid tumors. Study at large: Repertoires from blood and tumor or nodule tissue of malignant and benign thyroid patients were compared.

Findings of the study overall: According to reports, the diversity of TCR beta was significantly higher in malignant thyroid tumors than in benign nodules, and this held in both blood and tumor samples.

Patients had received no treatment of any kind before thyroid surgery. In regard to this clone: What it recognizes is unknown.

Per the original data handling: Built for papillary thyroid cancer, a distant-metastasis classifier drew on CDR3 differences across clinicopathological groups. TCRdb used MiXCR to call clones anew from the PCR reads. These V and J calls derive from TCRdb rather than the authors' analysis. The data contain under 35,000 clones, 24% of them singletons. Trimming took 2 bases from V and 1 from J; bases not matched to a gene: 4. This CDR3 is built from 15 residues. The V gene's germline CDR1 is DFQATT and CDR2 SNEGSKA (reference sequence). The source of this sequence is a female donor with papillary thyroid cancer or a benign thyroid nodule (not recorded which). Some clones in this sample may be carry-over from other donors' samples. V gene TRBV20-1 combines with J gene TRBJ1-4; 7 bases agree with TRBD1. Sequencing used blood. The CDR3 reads CSARKGALTNEKLFF. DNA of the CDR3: TGCAGTGCTAGAAAGGGGGCTTTAACTAATGAAAAACTGTTTTTT.